This TCR beta chain emerged from a study of OX40 agonist ivuxolimab in advanced cancers. Here immunoSEQ multiplex PCR was the method, and the copy in TCRdb shows in-frame clones only, minus some. This sample has about 72,000 clones, with just over 85% found just once. CDR1 is MDHEN, CDR2 SYDVKM, per germline. Losses at the gene ends were 7 bases for V and 6 bases for J; bases not matched to a gene: 8. The CDR3 extends over 15 amino acids. This material consisted of CD4+ or CD8+ T cells sorted from blood, taken in a trial of the OX40 agonist ivuxolimab. This clonotype was obtained from an adult with an advanced solid tumor such as melanoma, head and neck, liver or kidney cancer. The V call is TRBV28, the J call TRBJ2-3; 12 nucleotides line up with TRBD2. CDR3 DNA sequence: TGTGCCAGCACGAGTCCGGGACTAGCGGGTGATACGCAGTATTTT. It yields the protein CASTSPGLAGDTQYF.